The text below deals with one TCR beta chain. What it binds is unknown. The data originate from a study of cytomegalovirus exposure and HLA in healthy donors. This CDR3 has 15 residues. CDR1 is SGHRS, CDR2 YFSETQ, per germline. Trimming removed 4 bases from V and 1 base from J; junction bases left unmatched: 8. Findings and caveats of the study: Rare TCR sequences predominated, though certain public TCRs were found in many donors.

Use of 60 Vbeta and 13 Jbeta primers characterized the PCR. Only in-frame clones appear in the TCRdb table, and some are missing; sequencing was by immunoSEQ multiplex PCR. This table lists 65,000 to 80,000 clones. The sequenced material came from PBMCs. This chain connects TRBV5-1 to TRBJ2-7; TRBD2 aligns across 7 bases. The sequence was collected from a female donor in good health and CMV-seropositive. CDR3 protein: CASSQAASGSYEQYF. The CDR3 region has the DNA TGCGCCAGCAGCCAGGCGGCTAGCGGATCCTACGAGCAGTACTTC.